This T cell receptor beta chain was retrieved from a study of cytomegalovirus exposure and HLA in healthy donors. PCR primers comprised 60 Vbeta and 13 Jbeta primers. TCRdb keeps only in-frame clones here, not all; method: immunoSEQ multiplex PCR. This sample has roughly 100,000 clones, with around 77% found just once. V was cut by 4 bases and J by 4 bases, with 16 bases left in between. The germline CDR1 and CDR2 sequences are MDHEN and SYDVKM. This CDR3 spans 15 amino acids. A remark on this clone: Its antigen is not identified.

The study's findings and limits: Being productive about 87% or about 30% of the time was typical of most TCR beta V segments in an earlier analysis.

The sample was PBMCs. The source of this sequence is a male donor in good health and CMV-seropositive. The chain recombines TRBV28 with TRBJ1-2; D is unresolved. DNA of the CDR3: TGTGCCAGCAGTTCGGAGAGGGCGATATCCTATGGCTACACCTTC. It specifies CASSSERAISYGYTF.